These 29 T cell receptor beta chains share one sample of origin, sequenced in a study of T cell responses to AZD1222 COVID-19 vaccine. Profiling relied on immunoSEQ multiplex PCR, and the TCRdb table lists in-frame clones only, not all of them. The sample lists 150,000 to 250,000 clones; under 95% were seen once. Sequencing was performed on peripheral blood, taken 28 days after the second AZD1222 dose. These receptors were taken from an adult who received the AZD1222 COVID-19 vaccine.

This clone was seen only once. This sequence joins TRBV19 and TRBJ1-5; D is perhaps TRBD1 (6 bases). The CDR3 consists of 17 residues. Looked up from germline, CDR1 is LNHDA and CDR2 is SQIVND (reference sequence). V lost 5 bases, J lost 2 bases, and 19 bases lay in between. Here the CDR3 reads CASSGGGGPGGNQPQHF. The CDR3 DNA sequence: TGTGCCAGTAGTGGAGGGGGTGGACCTGGAGGCAATCAGCCCCAGCATTTT.

The V and J genes are TRBV3-1 (or the pseudogene TRBV3-2) and TRBJ2-7, with 7 bases lining up with TRBD2. The CDR3 has 12 amino acids. Germline assignment: CDR1 LGHDT and CDR2 YNNKEL (reference sequence). The V segment lost 5 bases and the J segment 11 bases; nucleotides outside the gene matches: 9. The CDR3 DNA is TGTGCCAGCAGCAGGGGCGGGGCGGGGGAGTACTTC. It translates to CASSRGGAGEYF.

This clone was recorded once. The chain recombines TRBV3-1 (or the pseudogene TRBV3-2) with TRBJ1-2, with unresolved D. Germline values: CDR1 LGHDT, CDR2 YNNKEL (reference sequence). Deletions cut 6 bases from V and 2 bases from J, with 10 bases between. The CDR3 loop spans 13 amino acids. CDR3 nucleotides: TGTGCCAGCAGTTTGACGGAAAACTATGGCTACACCTTC. It translates to CASSLTENYGYTF.

The chain employs TRBV6-5 and TRBJ1-5; 8 nucleotides match TRBD1. Unmatched junction bases numbered 4, after V lost 6 bases and J lost 0 bases. The CDR3 sequence is 15 residues long. Germline V CDR1 and CDR2: MNHEY, SVGAGI. The CDR3 here is CASRRQGHSNQPQHF. The CDR3 nucleotides are TGTGCCAGCAGGAGACAGGGGCATAGCAATCAGCCCCAGCATTTT.

This clone showed up just once. The V call is TRBV19, the J call TRBJ2-7; D possibly uses TRBD1 or TRBD2 (5 bases each). V shed 5 bases and J shed 0 bases, with 11 bases lying between them. In germline, CDR1 is LNHDA, CDR2 SQIVND (reference sequence). This CDR3 comprises 14 residues. CDR3: CASSGTGYSYEQYF. The CDR3, as DNA: TGTGCCAGTAGTGGGACCGGGTACTCCTACGAGCAGTACTTC.

The chain has TRBV2 and TRBJ1-5, with D possibly being TRBD1 (5 bases). The V gene's germline CDR1 is SNHLY and CDR2 FYNNEI. V was cut by 6 bases and J by 6 bases, with 9 bases left in between. The CDR3 has 12 residues. Here the CDR3 DNA reads TGTGCCAGCAGCTCAGGGATTCAGCCCCAGCATTTT. It yields the protein CASSSGIQPQHF.

V and J are TRBV3-1 (or the pseudogene TRBV3-2) and TRBJ1-1; possible D gene TRBD1, 6 bases. The CDR3 covers 13 residues. Deletions cut 2 bases from V and 8 bases from J, with 12 bases between. CDR1 LGHDT and CDR2 YNNKEL come from the germline V gene (reference sequence). The CDR3: CASSQLGHREAFF. For the CDR3, the DNA is TGTGCCAGCAGCCAACTGGGACATAGAGAAGCTTTCTTT.

CDR3 region: CASSLQRGNQPQHF. The CDR3 bases are TGTGCCAGCAGTCTACAGCGGGGTAATCAGCCCCAGCATTTT. The V gene is TRBV7-2, the J gene TRBJ1-5; D uncertain. Between the trimmed V and J ends, which lost 6 bases and 4 bases, there was a span of 13 bases. Germline V lookup: CDR1 SGHTA, CDR2 FQGNSA. The CDR3 sequence is 14 residues long. The complete variable domain, with remaining parts taken from reference TRBV7-2 and TRBJ1-5, reads GAGVSQSPSNKVTEKGKDVELRCDPISGHTALYWYRQSLGQGLEFLIYFQGNSAPDKSGLPSDRFSAERTGGSVSTLTIQRTQQEDSAVYLCASSLQRGNQPQHFGDGTRLSIL.

The chain recombines TRBV5-6 with TRBJ1-2, with D possibly matching TRBD1 (6 bases). Germline values: CDR1 SGHDT, CDR2 YYEEEE. This CDR3 is built from 13 residues. Trimming left V 10 bases short and J 5 bases short, with 18 bases between. The CDR3 sequence: CASLPQGVYGYTF. The CDR3 DNA reads as TGTGCCTCCCTTCCACAGGGAGTTTATGGCTACACCTTC. The full variable domain, completed using reference TRBV5-6 and TRBJ1-2, is DAGVTQSPTHLIKTRGQQVTLRCSPKSGHDTVSWYQQALGQGPQFIFQYYEEEERQRGNFPDRFSGHQFPNYSSELNVNALLLGDSALYLCASLPQGVYGYTFGSGTRLTVV.

The chain joins TRBV5-1 to TRBJ2-5, with 7 bases aligning to TRBD2. J lost 2 bases, V lost 3 bases, and 7 bases had no gene match. CDR3 length: 15 residues. Germline V gives CDR1 SGHRS, CDR2 YFSETQ. The DNA of the CDR3 is TGCGCCAGCAGCTGGCTGACGGGGGGTCAAGAGACCCAGTACTTC. Translated, it gives CASSWLTGGQETQYF.

The rearrangement uses TRBV2 and TRBJ2-2; D remains ambiguous. Germline loops: CDR1 SNHLY, CDR2 FYNNEI. The CDR3 length is 14 residues. V was clipped by 5 bases and J by 1 base, with 8 bases between them. CDR3: CASSPLGNTGELFF. The CDR3 DNA sequence: TGTGCCAGCAGTCCGCTGGGGAACACCGGGGAGCTGTTTTTT. The full variable domain, in which reference TRBV2 and TRBJ2-2 provide the parts outside the CDR3, is EPEVTQTPSHQVTQMGQEVILRCVPISNHLYFYWYRQILGQKVEFLVSFYNNEISEKSEIFDDQFSVERPDGSNFTLKIRSTKLEDSAMYFCASSPLGNTGELFFGEGSRLTVL.

V usage is TRBV5-6 and J usage is TRBJ1-1; a weak D match, TRBD1 (5 bases). This CDR3 has 14 amino acids. V was trimmed by 0 bases and J by 4 bases, leaving 10 bases between them. In germline, CDR1 is SGHDT, CDR2 YYEEEE. CDR3 in amino acids: CASSLDRSLTEAFF. The CDR3 region has the DNA TGTGCCAGCAGCTTGGACAGGAGCCTCACTGAAGCTTTCTTT. Combining the CDR3 with reference TRBV5-6 and TRBJ1-1 gives the whole variable domain DAGVTQSPTHLIKTRGQQVTLRCSPKSGHDTVSWYQQALGQGPQFIFQYYEEEERQRGNFPDRFSGHQFPNYSSELNVNALLLGDSALYLCASSLDRSLTEAFFGQGTRLTVV.

The chain employs TRBV5-6 and TRBJ1-1; 9 positions agree with TRBD1. CDR3 size: 14 residues. V was clipped by 3 bases and J by 1 base; unmatched bases: 1. The germline CDR1 and CDR2 sequences are SGHDT and YYEEEE. For the CDR3, the DNA is TGTGCCAGCAGCTGGGGACAGGGGAACACTGAAGCTTTCTTT. Protein: CASSWGQGNTEAFF.

The chain carries TRBV24-1 and TRBJ1-2, with TRBD1 as a possible D gene (5 bases). Germline assignment: CDR1 KGHDR and CDR2 SFDVKD. The CDR3 length is 15 residues. Deletions cut 3 bases from V and 4 bases from J, with 14 bases between. The CDR3 coding sequence is TGTGCCACCAGTGATCCCACGGGGGTAGGCTATGGCTACACCTTC. Translating gives CATSDPTGVGYGYTF.

The chain has TRBV30 and TRBJ2-3, with D perhaps assigned TRBD1 or TRBD2 (5 bases each). This CDR3 comprises 16 residues. V lost 3 bases, J lost 4 bases, and 20 bases lay in between. Per germline, CDR1 GTSNPN and CDR2 SVGIG (reference sequence). DNA for the CDR3: TGTGCCTGGAGGGGGCGGGCCCAAGGGCGGGCAGATACGCAGTATTTT. Protein: CAWRGRAQGRADTQYF.

This rearrangement joins TRBV12-3 or TRBV12-4 to TRBJ1-2; D might be TRBD1 (5 bases). Between the trimmed V and J ends, which lost 3 bases and 5 bases, there was a span of 10 bases. This CDR3 spans 13 amino acids. The CDR3 sequence is CASSLGLRYGYTF. The CDR3 nucleotides read TGTGCCAGCAGTTTGGGGCTTCGGTATGGCTACACCTTC.

V usage is TRBV3-1 (or the pseudogene TRBV3-2) and J usage is TRBJ1-2; 8 positions agree with TRBD1. CDR1 and CDR2 from the germline V gene are LGHDT and YNNKEL (reference sequence). With 4 bases clipped from V and 0 bases from J, the junction kept 1 base outside the gene matches. This CDR3 comprises 14 residues. In DNA, the CDR3 is TGTGCCAGCAGCCTGGACAGGGCTAACTATGGCTACACCTTC. It yields the protein CASSLDRANYGYTF.

The J gene is TRBJ1-1, the V gene TRBV24-1; 10 nucleotides match TRBD1. The CDR3 has 16 amino acids. CDR1 and CDR2 from the germline V gene are KGHDR and SFDVKD. V lost 7 bases and J lost 1; bases outside the gene matches: 8. CDR3 protein: CATSGLGQGENTEAFF. CDR3 nucleotide sequence: TGTGCCACCAGCGGTCTCGGACAGGGGGAGAACACTGAAGCTTTCTTT.

This chain's CDR3 is CASSRHSGQGIYSNQPQHF. In DNA, the CDR3 is TGTGCCAGCAGCCGACACTCGGGACAGGGGATATATAGCAATCAGCCCCAGCATTTT. V is TRBV7-9 and J is TRBJ1-5; 10 bases line up with TRBD1. The CDR3 consists of 19 residues. Germline values: CDR1 SEHNR, CDR2 FQNEAQ (reference sequence). Trimming removed 5 bases from V and 0 bases from J; junction bases left unmatched: 13. Complete variable domain (other parts from reference TRBV7-9 and TRBJ1-5): DTGVSQNPRHKITKRGQNVTFRCDPISEHNRLYWYRQTLGQGPEFLTYFQNEAQLEKSRLLSDRFSAERPKGSFSTLEIQRTEQGDSAMYLCASSRHSGQGIYSNQPQHFGDGTRLSIL.

This rearrangement joins TRBV5-1 to TRBJ1-4; no reliable D call. CDR1 and CDR2 from the germline V gene are SGHRS and YFSETQ. Trimming stripped 0 bases from V and 2 bases from J, with 5 bases between. The CDR3 covers 14 residues. The CDR3 loop is CASSLGRTNEKLFF. In DNA, the CDR3 is TGCGCCAGCAGCTTGGGACGGACTAATGAAAAACTGTTTTTT.

The chain carries TRBV30 and TRBJ1-1; 10 bases align to TRBD1. In germline, CDR1 is GTSNPN, CDR2 SVGIG (reference sequence). This CDR3 comprises 12 residues. Germline trimming cut 6 bases from V and 5 bases from J; bases unmatched to any gene: 3. DNA of the CDR3: TGTGCCTGTGGGACAGGGGTTACTGAAGCTTTCTTT. Its protein product is CACGTGVTEAFF.

The chain combines TRBV15 with TRBJ1-2, with D perhaps matching TRBD1 (6 bases). Germline V gene lookup returns CDR1 LNHNV and CDR2 YYDKDF (reference sequence). V dropped 0 bases and J dropped 5 bases, with 19 bases sitting between them. The CDR3 runs 17 residues. CDR3 region: CATSRDIGGAVSYGYTF. CDR3 bases: TGTGCCACCAGCAGAGATATTGGGGGGGCTGTAAGTTATGGCTACACCTTC.

The chain links TRBV28 to TRBJ1-4, with 9 bases matching TRBD1. CDR1 is MDHEN and CDR2 is SYDVKM in the germline V gene. This CDR3 contains 16 residues. With 5 bases clipped from V and 3 bases from J, the junction kept 7 bases outside the gene matches. CDR3 amino acids: CASSKGTGSANEKLFF. DNA of the CDR3: TGTGCCAGCAGTAAGGGGACAGGGAGCGCTAATGAAAAACTGTTTTTT.

The rearrangement links TRBV5-1 to TRBJ2-7, with D hard to call. The V and J ends lost 5 bases and 0 bases respectively, with 15 bases between them. This CDR3 is built from 15 residues. CDR1 is SGHRS, CDR2 YFSETQ, per germline. CDR3 amino acids: CASSFFSLHSYEQYF. The DNA for the CDR3 is TGCGCCAGCAGTTTCTTTAGCCTCCACTCCTACGAGCAGTACTTC.

This rearrangement joins TRBV7-9 to TRBJ1-1, with 7 positions matching TRBD1. This CDR3 is built from 15 residues. Losses at the gene ends were 3 bases for V and 6 bases for J; bases not matched to a gene: 10. Germline V lookup: CDR1 SEHNR, CDR2 FQNEAQ (reference sequence). CDR3 in amino acids: CASSLDRLDISEAFF. CDR3 bases: TGTGCCAGCAGCTTGGACAGGTTGGATATATCTGAAGCTTTCTTT.

This chain links TRBV4-2 with TRBJ1-1; 10 bases agree with TRBD1. Per germline, CDR1 LGHNA and CDR2 YNFKEQ. The CDR3 runs 18 residues. V shed 5 bases and J 3 bases; nucleotides not matched to a gene: 15. The CDR3 sequence: CASSIRDRGYRRDTEAFF. In nucleotides, the CDR3 is TGTGCCAGCAGCATTCGGGACAGGGGCTATCGAAGGGACACTGAAGCTTTCTTT.

The chain has TRBV2 and TRBJ1-5; TRBD1 matches 7 bases. The V gene end was trimmed by 6 bases and the J gene end by 5 bases; junction bases not matched to a gene: 10. This CDR3 is built from 15 residues. CDR1 is SNHLY, CDR2 FYNNEI, per germline. CDR3 protein: CASSATGTVDQPQHF. In DNA form, the CDR3 reads TGTGCCAGCAGCGCGACCGGGACAGTCGATCAGCCCCAGCATTTT.

The chain is built from TRBV19 and TRBJ1-2; a possible D gene is TRBD1 (5 bases). Per germline, CDR1 LNHDA and CDR2 SQIVND (reference sequence). Trimming removed 4 bases from V and 7 bases from J, with 10 bases in between. The CDR3 loop spans 12 amino acids. CDR3 bases: TGTGCCAGTAGTACAGGGATCAGTGGCTACACCTTC. Amino acids: CASSTGISGYTF.

The chain combines TRBV3-1 (or the pseudogene TRBV3-2) with TRBJ2-7; perhaps TRBD1 as D (6 bases). V lost 3 bases and J lost 1, with 10 bases in between. Germline values: CDR1 LGHDT, CDR2 YNNKEL (reference sequence). The length of the CDR3 is 14 residues. CDR3 sequence reads: CASSQRTDSYEQYF. The CDR3 DNA sequence: TGTGCCAGCAGCCAGAGGACAGATTCCTACGAGCAGTACTTC.